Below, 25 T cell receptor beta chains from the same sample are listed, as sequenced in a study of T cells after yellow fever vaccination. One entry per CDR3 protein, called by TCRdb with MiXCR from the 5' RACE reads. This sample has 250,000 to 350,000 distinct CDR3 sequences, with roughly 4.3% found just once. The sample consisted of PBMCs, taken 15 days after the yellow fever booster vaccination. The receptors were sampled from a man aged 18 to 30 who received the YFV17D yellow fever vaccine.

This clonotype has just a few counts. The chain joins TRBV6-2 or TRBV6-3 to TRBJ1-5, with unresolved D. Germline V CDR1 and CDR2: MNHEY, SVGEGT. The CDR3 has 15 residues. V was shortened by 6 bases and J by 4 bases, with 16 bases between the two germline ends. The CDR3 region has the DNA TGTGCCAGCAGAGACTCTATTGCGTGGAATCAGCCCCAGCATTTT. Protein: CASRDSIAWNQPQHF.

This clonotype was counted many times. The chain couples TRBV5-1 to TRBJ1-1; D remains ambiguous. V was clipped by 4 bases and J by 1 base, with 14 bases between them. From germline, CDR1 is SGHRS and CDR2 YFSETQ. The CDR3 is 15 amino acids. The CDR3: CASSARTGKNTEAFF. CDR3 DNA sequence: TGCGCCAGCAGCGCTAGGACGGGGAAGAACACTGAAGCTTTCTTT.

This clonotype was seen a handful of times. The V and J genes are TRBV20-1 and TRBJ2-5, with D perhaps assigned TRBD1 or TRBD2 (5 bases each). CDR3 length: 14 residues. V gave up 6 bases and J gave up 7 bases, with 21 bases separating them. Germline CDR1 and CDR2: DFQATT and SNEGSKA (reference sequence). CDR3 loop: CSAPRLGDLGTQYF. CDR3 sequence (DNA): TGCAGTGCCCCCCGCCTCGGGGACCTGGGGACCCAGTACTTC.

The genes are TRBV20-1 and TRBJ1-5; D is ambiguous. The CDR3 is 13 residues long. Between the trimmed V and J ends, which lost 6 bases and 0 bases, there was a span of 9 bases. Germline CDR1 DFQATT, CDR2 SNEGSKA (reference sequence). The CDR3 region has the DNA TGCAGTGCCGTTCTTACTAGCAATCAGCCCCAGCATTTT. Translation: CSAVLTSNQPQHF.

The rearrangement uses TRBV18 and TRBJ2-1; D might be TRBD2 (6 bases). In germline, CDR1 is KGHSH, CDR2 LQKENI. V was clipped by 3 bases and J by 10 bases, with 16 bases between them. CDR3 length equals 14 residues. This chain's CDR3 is CASSPDGRGTEQFF. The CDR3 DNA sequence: TGTGCCAGCTCACCGGACGGGAGAGGGACGGAGCAGTTCTTC.

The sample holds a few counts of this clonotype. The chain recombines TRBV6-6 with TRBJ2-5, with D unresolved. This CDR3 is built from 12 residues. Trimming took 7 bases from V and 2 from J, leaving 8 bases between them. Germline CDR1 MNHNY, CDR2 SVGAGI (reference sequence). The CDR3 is CASKRPQETQYF. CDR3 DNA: TGTGCCAGCAAAAGGCCTCAAGAGACCCAGTACTTC.

The CDR3 bases are TGTGCCAGCAGCTTGGCCGGCTGGGACTATGGCTACACCTTC. Protein: CASSLAGWDYGYTF. The chain is built from TRBV5-5 and TRBJ1-2; D call uncertain. The CDR3 contains 14 residues. Germline V gene lookup returns CDR1 SGHKS and CDR2 YYEKEE (reference sequence). Trimming cost V 0 bases and J 3 bases, with 9 bases left between them.

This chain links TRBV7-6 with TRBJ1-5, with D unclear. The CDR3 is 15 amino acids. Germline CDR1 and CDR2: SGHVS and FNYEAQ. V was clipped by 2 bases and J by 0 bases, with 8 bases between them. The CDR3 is CASSLQAYSNQPQHF. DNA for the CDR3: TGTGCCAGCAGCTTACAGGCATATAGCAATCAGCCCCAGCATTTT.

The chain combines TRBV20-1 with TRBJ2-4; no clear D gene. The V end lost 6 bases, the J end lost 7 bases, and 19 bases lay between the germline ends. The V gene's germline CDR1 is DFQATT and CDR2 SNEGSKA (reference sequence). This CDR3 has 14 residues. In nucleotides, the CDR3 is TGCAGTGCCGAAAGGCCGGGCTTGGGGAACATTCAGTACTTC. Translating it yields CSAERPGLGNIQYF.

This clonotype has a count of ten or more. Here the CDR3 reads CASSLGEGIRYEQYF. The CDR3 nucleotides are TGCGCCAGCAGCTTGGGCGAGGGCATCAGGTACGAGCAGTACTTC. This chain links TRBV5-1 with TRBJ2-7; D is perhaps TRBD2 (5 bases). V lost 0 bases to trimming and J lost 4 bases, with 14 bases between them. The CDR3 sequence is 15 residues long. The germline V gene encodes CDR1 SGHRS and CDR2 YFSETQ.

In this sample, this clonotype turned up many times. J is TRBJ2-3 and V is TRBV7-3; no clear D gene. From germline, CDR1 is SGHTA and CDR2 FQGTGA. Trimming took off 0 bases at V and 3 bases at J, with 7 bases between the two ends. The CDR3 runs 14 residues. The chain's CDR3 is CASSLTAETDTQYF. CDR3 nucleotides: TGTGCCAGCAGCTTAACGGCAGAAACAGATACGCAGTATTTT.

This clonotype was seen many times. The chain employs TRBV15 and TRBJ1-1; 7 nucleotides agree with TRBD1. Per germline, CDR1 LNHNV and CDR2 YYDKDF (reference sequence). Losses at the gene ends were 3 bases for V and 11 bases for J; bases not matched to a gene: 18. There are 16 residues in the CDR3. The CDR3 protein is CATSRGGGDRAQEAFF. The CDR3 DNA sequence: TGTGCCACCAGCAGGGGAGGGGGAGACAGGGCCCAGGAGGCTTTCTTT.

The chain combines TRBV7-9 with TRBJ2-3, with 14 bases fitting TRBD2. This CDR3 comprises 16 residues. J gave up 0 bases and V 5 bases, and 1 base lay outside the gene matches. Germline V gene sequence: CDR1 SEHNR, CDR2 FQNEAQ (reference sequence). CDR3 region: CASSRLAGGSTDTQYF. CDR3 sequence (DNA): TGTGCCAGCAGCCGACTAGCGGGGGGGAGCACAGATACGCAGTATTTT.

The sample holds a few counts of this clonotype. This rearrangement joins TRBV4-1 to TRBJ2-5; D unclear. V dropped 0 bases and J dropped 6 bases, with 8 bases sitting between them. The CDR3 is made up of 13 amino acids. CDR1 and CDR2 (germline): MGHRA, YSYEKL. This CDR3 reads CASSQDPAKTQYF. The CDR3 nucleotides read TGCGCCAGCAGCCAAGATCCCGCGAAGACCCAGTACTTC.

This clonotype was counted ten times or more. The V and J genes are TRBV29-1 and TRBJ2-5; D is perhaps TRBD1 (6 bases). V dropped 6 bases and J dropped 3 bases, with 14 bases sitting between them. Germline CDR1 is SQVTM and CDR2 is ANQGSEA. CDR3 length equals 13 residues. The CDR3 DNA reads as TGCAGCGTGGGGGCAGGGAATAAAGAGACCCAGTACTTC. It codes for CSVGAGNKETQYF. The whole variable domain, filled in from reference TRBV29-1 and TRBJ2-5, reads SAVISQKPSRDICQRGTSLTIQCQVDSQVTMMFWYRQQPGQSLTLIATANQGSEATYESGFVIDKFPISRPNLTFSTLTVSNMSPEDSSIYLCSVGAGNKETQYFGPGTRLLVL.

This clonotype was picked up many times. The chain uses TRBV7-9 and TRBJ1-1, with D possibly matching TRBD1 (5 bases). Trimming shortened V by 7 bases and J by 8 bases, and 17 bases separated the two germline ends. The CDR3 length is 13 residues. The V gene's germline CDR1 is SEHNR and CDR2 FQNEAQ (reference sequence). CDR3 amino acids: CASTPMSRGEAFF. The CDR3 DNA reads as TGTGCCAGCACCCCAATGTCGAGGGGCGAAGCTTTCTTT.

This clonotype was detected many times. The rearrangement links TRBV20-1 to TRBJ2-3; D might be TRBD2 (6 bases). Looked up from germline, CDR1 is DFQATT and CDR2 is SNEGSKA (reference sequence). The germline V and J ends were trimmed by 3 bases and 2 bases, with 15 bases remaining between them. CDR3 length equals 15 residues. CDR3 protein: CSASARRGDTDTQYF. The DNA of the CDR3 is TGCAGTGCTAGCGCGAGGCGCGGGGACACAGATACGCAGTATTTT.

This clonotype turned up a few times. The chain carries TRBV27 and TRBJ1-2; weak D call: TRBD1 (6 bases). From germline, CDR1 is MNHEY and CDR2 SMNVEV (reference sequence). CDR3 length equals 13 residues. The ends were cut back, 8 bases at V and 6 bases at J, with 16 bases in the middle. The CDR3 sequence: CASGSRTENGYTF. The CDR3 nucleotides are TGTGCCAGCGGTTCTAGGACAGAAAATGGCTACACCTTC.

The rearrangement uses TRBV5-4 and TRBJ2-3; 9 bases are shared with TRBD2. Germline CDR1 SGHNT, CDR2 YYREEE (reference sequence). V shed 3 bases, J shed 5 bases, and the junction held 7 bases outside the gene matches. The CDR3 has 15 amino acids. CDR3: CASSSTARGGDTQYF. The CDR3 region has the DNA TGTGCCAGCAGCTCTACGGCGCGGGGGGGAGATACGCAGTATTTT.

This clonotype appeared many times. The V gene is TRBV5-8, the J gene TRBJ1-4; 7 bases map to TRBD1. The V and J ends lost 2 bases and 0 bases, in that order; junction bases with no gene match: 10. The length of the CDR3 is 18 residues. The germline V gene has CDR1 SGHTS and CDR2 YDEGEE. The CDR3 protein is CASSLAGQSSSTNEKLFF. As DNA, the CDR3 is TGTGCCAGCAGCTTAGCGGGACAGTCCTCTTCAACTAATGAAAAACTGTTTTTT.

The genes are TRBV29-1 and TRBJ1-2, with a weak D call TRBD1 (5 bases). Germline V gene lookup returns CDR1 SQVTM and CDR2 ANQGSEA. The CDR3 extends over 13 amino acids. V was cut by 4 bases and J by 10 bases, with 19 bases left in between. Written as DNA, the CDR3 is TGCAGCGTTGCCGGGACGGAGTACGTTGACTACACCTTC. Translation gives CSVAGTEYVDYTF.

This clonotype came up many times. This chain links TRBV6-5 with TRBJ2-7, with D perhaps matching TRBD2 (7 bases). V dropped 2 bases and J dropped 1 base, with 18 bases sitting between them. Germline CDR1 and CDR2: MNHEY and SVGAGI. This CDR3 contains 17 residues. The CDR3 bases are TGTGCCAGCAGTTACACGTATGCGGGGGCTAATTCCTACGAGCAGTACTTC. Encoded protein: CASSYTYAGANSYEQYF.

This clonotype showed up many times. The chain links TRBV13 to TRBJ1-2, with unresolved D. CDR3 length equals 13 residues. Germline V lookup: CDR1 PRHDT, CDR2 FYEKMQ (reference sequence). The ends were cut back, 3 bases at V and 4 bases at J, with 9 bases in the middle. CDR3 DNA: TGTGCCAGCAGCTTGGACGTTCTCTATGGCTACACCTTC. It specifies CASSLDVLYGYTF.

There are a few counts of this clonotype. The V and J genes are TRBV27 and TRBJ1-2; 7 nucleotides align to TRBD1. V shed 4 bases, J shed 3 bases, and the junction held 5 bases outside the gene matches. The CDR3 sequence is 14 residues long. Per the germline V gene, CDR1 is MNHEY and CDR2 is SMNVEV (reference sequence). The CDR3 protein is CASSYHRGDYGYTF. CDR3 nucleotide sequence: TGTGCCAGCAGTTACCACAGGGGAGACTATGGCTACACCTTC.

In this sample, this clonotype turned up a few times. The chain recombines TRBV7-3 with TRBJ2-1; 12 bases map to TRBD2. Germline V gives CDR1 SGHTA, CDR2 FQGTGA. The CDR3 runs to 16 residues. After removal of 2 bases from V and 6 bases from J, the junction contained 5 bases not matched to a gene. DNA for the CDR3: TGTGCCAGCAGCTTACTAGCGGGGGGGCAGGTCAATGAGCAGTTCTTC. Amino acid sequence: CASSLLAGGQVNEQFF.